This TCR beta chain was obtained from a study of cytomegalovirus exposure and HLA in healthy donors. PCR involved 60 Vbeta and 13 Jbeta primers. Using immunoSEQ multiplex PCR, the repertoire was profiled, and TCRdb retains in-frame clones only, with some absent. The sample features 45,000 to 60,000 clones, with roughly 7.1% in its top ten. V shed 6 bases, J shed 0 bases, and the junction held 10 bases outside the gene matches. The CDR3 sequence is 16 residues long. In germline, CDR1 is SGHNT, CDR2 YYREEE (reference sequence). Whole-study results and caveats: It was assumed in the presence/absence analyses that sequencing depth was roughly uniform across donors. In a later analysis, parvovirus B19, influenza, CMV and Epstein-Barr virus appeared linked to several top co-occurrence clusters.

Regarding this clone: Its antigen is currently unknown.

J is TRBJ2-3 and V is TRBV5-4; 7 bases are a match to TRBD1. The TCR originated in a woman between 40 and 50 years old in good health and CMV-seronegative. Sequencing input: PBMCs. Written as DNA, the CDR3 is TGTGCCAGCACCTTTGTACAGGGGTCTAGCACAGATACGCAGTATTTT. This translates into CASTFVQGSSTDTQYF.